Below, 26 T cell receptor beta chains from the same sample are listed, as sequenced in a study of a mutant IDH1 vaccine in newly diagnosed glioma. Clones were read by immunoSEQ multiplex PCR, and TCRdb kept only the in-frame ones, dropping some. The sample carries more than 55,000 clones, approximately 78% recorded once. Sample time point: week 23, last vaccination. Each vaccine dose was 300 ug of mutant IDH1 20-mer peptide, with topical imiquimod. These receptors' antigens are unknown. Specimen: PBMCs, collected from a glioma patient whose treatment included an IDH1 peptide vaccine. These receptors were obtained from a middle-aged woman with glioma. Some clones in this sample may be carry-over from other donors' samples.

The chain uses TRBV19 and TRBJ2-7; the D is unclear. CDR1 is LNHDA, CDR2 SQIVND, per germline (reference sequence). Trimming cost V 0 bases and J 2 bases, with 14 bases left between them. CDR3 length: 16 amino acids. CDR3 DNA: TGTGCCAGTAGTATAGATTCGGCCACGGGCACCTACGAGCAGTACTTC. It encodes CASSIDSATGTYEQYF.

This chain connects TRBV7-9 to TRBJ2-1; 8 positions match TRBD2. With 3 bases clipped from V and 5 bases from J, the junction kept 12 bases outside the gene matches. Per the germline V gene, CDR1 is SEHNR and CDR2 is FQNEAQ (reference sequence). The CDR3 runs 17 residues. CDR3 protein: CASSFSGGWGNDNEQFF. CDR3 DNA: TGTGCCAGCAGCTTCAGCGGGGGTTGGGGAAACGACAATGAGCAGTTCTTC.

This chain joins TRBV5-5 and TRBJ1-1; D call uncertain. Trimming left V 0 bases short and J 0 bases short, with 15 bases between. This CDR3 comprises 17 residues. The germline V gene has CDR1 SGHKS and CDR2 YYEKEE (reference sequence). CDR3 region: CASSLGRRGGMNTEAFF. The CDR3 nucleotides are TGTGCCAGCAGCTTGGGCCGCCGAGGAGGCATGAACACTGAAGCTTTCTTT.

This chain connects TRBV9 to TRBJ1-2; D gene unclear. The CDR3 consists of 13 residues. Trimming shortened V by 4 bases and J by 8 bases, and 15 bases separated the two germline ends. The germline V gene has CDR1 SGDLS and CDR2 YYNGEE. CDR3: CASSPRRLEGYTF. In nucleotides, the CDR3 is TGTGCCAGCAGCCCTCGTAGGTTGGAAGGCTACACCTTC.

This chain uses TRBV4-2 with TRBJ1-3; 8 positions match TRBD1. CDR1 and CDR2 from the germline V gene are LGHNA and YNFKEQ. The CDR3 runs 17 residues. Unmatched junction bases numbered 6, after V lost 2 bases and J lost 0 bases. In nucleotides, the CDR3 is TGTGCCAGCAGCCAAACCACGGACAGGGTCTCTGGAAACACCATATATTTT. Amino acids: CASSQTTDRVSGNTIYF.

The chain couples TRBV30 to TRBJ1-4, with D possibly being TRBD1 (5 bases). With 3 bases removed from V and 4 bases from J, the gap between germline ends came to 18 bases. The CDR3 sequence is 16 residues long. Germline V CDR1 and CDR2: GTSNPN, SVGIG (reference sequence). In nucleotides, the CDR3 is TGTGCCTGGAGGGTGGCCGGGGGGACGGATAATGAAAAACTGTTTTTT. As protein: CAWRVAGGTDNEKLFF.

V and J are TRBV19 and TRBJ2-5; D is unresolved. The CDR3 consists of 14 residues. The germline V gene encodes CDR1 LNHDA and CDR2 SQIVND (reference sequence). Trimming took off 2 bases at V and 2 bases at J, with 9 bases between the two ends. CDR3 nucleotides: TGTGCCAGTAGTATAAGGGTTGGACAAGAGACCCAGTACTTC. Protein: CASSIRVGQETQYF.

This clone occurred a few times. The V and J genes are TRBV29-1 and TRBJ1-1, with D maybe TRBD1 (5 bases). V was shortened by 6 bases and J by 1 base, with 12 bases between the two germline ends. The CDR3 contains 13 residues. CDR1 is SQVTM and CDR2 is ANQGSEA in the germline V gene. The chain's CDR3 is CSVWGYGNTEAFF. DNA of the CDR3: TGCAGCGTATGGGGGTACGGGAACACTGAAGCTTTCTTT.

This clone turned up a few times. The chain employs TRBV30 and TRBJ1-2; TRBD1 matches 11 bases. V trimming: 0 bases; J trimming: 9 bases; junction bases outside the gene matches: 3. The CDR3 is 13 residues long. Germline CDR1 GTSNPN, CDR2 SVGIG (reference sequence). The CDR3 DNA reads TGTGCCTGGAGTGTACGGGACAGGGGGAGCTACACCTTC. This gives the protein CAWSVRDRGSYTF.

The chain joins TRBV18 to TRBJ1-1; 8 nucleotides line up with TRBD1. The CDR3 length is 16 residues. Germline V gene sequence: CDR1 KGHSH, CDR2 LQKENI. With V trimmed by 1 base and J by 0 bases, 4 bases remained unmatched. The CDR3 DNA is TGTGCCAGCTCACCACAGACAGGGGTCATGAACACTGAAGCTTTCTTT. This gives the protein CASSPQTGVMNTEAFF.

The chain employs TRBV6-1 and TRBJ1-5; D might be TRBD1 (5 bases). CDR3 length: 14 residues. CDR1 and CDR2 (germline): MNHNS, SASEGT. V lost 5 bases, J lost 5 bases, and 13 bases lay in between. CDR3 protein: CASSFQGPYQPQHF. The CDR3 region has the DNA TGTGCCAGCAGTTTTCAGGGACCATATCAGCCCCAGCATTTT.

The V gene is TRBV7-8, the J gene TRBJ2-3; no firm D call. The CDR3 totals 15 residues. The germline gives CDR1 SGHVS, CDR2 FQNEAQ. The germline V and J ends were trimmed by 1 base and 0 bases, with 8 bases remaining between them. The CDR3: CASSLEPSSTDTQYF. CDR3 nucleotide sequence: TGTGCCAGCAGCTTAGAACCCTCTAGCACAGATACGCAGTATTTT.

The chain is built from TRBV2 and TRBJ1-2; a possible D gene is TRBD1 (5 bases). This CDR3 is built from 12 residues. V lost 2 bases and J 5 bases, leaving 6 bases between the germline ends. Germline V gene lookup returns CDR1 SNHLY and CDR2 FYNNEI. CDR3 sequence: CASSEQGYGYTF. CDR3 bases: TGTGCCAGCAGTGAACAGGGTTATGGCTACACCTTC.

V gene TRBV6-6 combines with J gene TRBJ1-1; 9 bases fit TRBD1. The germline V gene encodes CDR1 MNHNY and CDR2 SVGAGI (reference sequence). The CDR3 is made up of 15 amino acids. Unmatched junction bases numbered 6, after V lost 4 bases and J lost 3 bases. The CDR3 DNA follows: TGTGCCAGCAGTTGGGGACAGGGTCGAGACACTGAAGCTTTCTTT. It codes for CASSWGQGRDTEAFF.

This clone was observed a single time. This CDR3 reads CASSTGLDSPLHF. Written as DNA, the CDR3 is TGTGCCAGCAGCACGGGGCTGGATTCACCCCTCCACTTT. The chain is built from TRBV11-2 and TRBJ1-6, with a tentative D call TRBD1 (5 bases). Deletions cut 5 bases from V and 8 bases from J, with 10 bases between. The CDR3 runs to 13 residues. From germline, CDR1 is SGHAT and CDR2 FQNNGV.

This clone has just a few counts. The V gene is TRBV30, the J gene TRBJ1-1; D remains ambiguous. The CDR3 totals 12 residues. CDR1 GTSNPN and CDR2 SVGIG come from the germline V gene (reference sequence). The ends were cut back, 4 bases at V and 0 bases at J, with 6 bases in the middle. The CDR3 loop is CAWTVMNTEAFF. DNA for the CDR3: TGTGCCTGGACAGTGATGAACACTGAAGCTTTCTTT.

This clone came up once. The rearrangement links TRBV6-5 to TRBJ1-4; the D is unclear. The CDR3 is 12 amino acids. V dropped 6 bases and J dropped 10 bases, with 12 bases sitting between them. Per germline, CDR1 MNHEY and CDR2 SVGAGI. The DNA of the CDR3 is TGTGCCAGCAGCCCTACCGAGGGAAAACTGTTTTTT. Amino acids: CASSPTEGKLFF.

This rearrangement joins TRBV29-1 to TRBJ1-3, with D hard to call. CDR1 is SQVTM and CDR2 is ANQGSEA in the germline V gene. The CDR3 extends over 14 amino acids. With 1 base removed from V and 4 bases from J, the gap between germline ends came to 11 bases. CDR3: CSVEGVLTGNTIYF. The DNA for the CDR3 is TGCAGCGTTGAAGGAGTCTTGACGGGAAACACCATATATTTT.

The J gene is TRBJ2-5, the V gene TRBV5-6, with D possibly being TRBD1 (6 bases). With 2 bases removed from V and 5 bases from J, the gap between germline ends came to 13 bases. This CDR3 comprises 14 residues. The V gene's germline CDR1 is SGHDT and CDR2 YYEEEE. Written as DNA, the CDR3 is TGTGCCAGCAGCTTAGGGTGGCAGGGGGAGACCCAGTACTTC. This gives the protein CASSLGWQGETQYF.

The rearrangement joins TRBV18 to TRBJ2-7; D is ambiguous. The ends were cut back, 2 bases at V and 6 bases at J, with 14 bases in the middle. The CDR3 contains 14 residues. Per germline, CDR1 KGHSH and CDR2 LQKENI. The DNA of the CDR3 is TGTGCCAGCTCACCAGGACCCACCCAAGGCGAGCAGTACTTC. Encoded protein: CASSPGPTQGEQYF.

The gene calls are TRBV29-1 and TRBJ1-2; 9 bases are shared with TRBD1. Losses at the gene ends were 4 bases for V and 5 bases for J; bases not matched to a gene: 2. The germline CDR1 and CDR2 sequences are SQVTM and ANQGSEA. CDR3 length: 12 amino acids. CDR3 DNA: TGCAGCGTTGCCGGGACAGGGTATGGCTACACCTTC. Translating it yields CSVAGTGYGYTF.

V and J are TRBV7-8 and TRBJ2-6; TRBD2 matches at 13 bases. This CDR3 region has 19 residues. Trimming at V came to 5 bases and at J to 1 base, leaving 8 bases not matched to a gene. Germline assignment: CDR1 SGHVS and CDR2 FQNEAQ. The CDR3 DNA reads TGTGCCAGCAGCCTGCGACTAGCGGGGGGCCGATCTGGGGCCAACGTCCTGACTTTC. It translates to CASSLRLAGGRSGANVLTF. Supplemented by reference TRBV7-8 and TRBJ2-6, the full variable domain reads GAGVSQSPRYKVAKRGQDVALRCDPISGHVSLFWYQQALGQGPEFLTYFQNEAQLDKSGLPSDRFFAERPEGSVSTLKIQRTQQEDSAVYLCASSLRLAGGRSGANVLTFGAGSRLTVL.

The V and J genes are TRBV5-1 and TRBJ2-1; D perhaps matches TRBD2 (6 bases). V was shortened by 1 base and J by 9 bases, with 23 bases between the two germline ends. The CDR3 extends over 17 amino acids. CDR1 is SGHRS and CDR2 is YFSETQ in the germline V gene. The CDR3 region has the DNA TGCGCCAGCAGCTTGTCTCTGAGGAGGGCGATTGGCGGTGAGCAGTTCTTC. This gives the protein CASSLSLRRAIGGEQFF. The full variable domain, with the rest looked up from reference TRBV5-1 and TRBJ2-1, is KAGVTQTPRYLIKTRGQQVTLSCSPISGHRSVSWYQQTPGQGLQFLFEYFSETQRNKGNFPGRFSGRQFSNSRSEMNVSTLELGDSALYLCASSLSLRRAIGGEQFFGPGTRLTVL.

The V gene is TRBV7-8, the J gene TRBJ1-2, with D hard to call. Germline CDR1 is SGHVS and CDR2 is FQNEAQ. This CDR3 has 14 residues. The V gene lost 1 base and the J gene lost 0 bases, with 6 bases spanning the gap. Here the CDR3 reads CASSLGAANYGYTF. CDR3 in DNA: TGTGCCAGCAGCTTAGGGGCAGCTAACTATGGCTACACCTTC.

The rearrangement joins TRBV18 to TRBJ1-6; possibly TRBD1 for D (5 bases). The germline CDR1 and CDR2 sequences are KGHSH and LQKENI. Trimming pared 3 bases from V and 5 bases from J, leaving 14 bases between. The CDR3 consists of 16 residues. The CDR3 bases are TGTGCCAGCTCACCTGGGACTCAACAGGATAATTCACCCCTCCACTTT. Amino acid sequence: CASSPGTQQDNSPLHF.

The chain uses TRBV6-5 and TRBJ1-4, with D perhaps matching TRBD1 (6 bases). Per the germline V gene, CDR1 is MNHEY and CDR2 is SVGAGI. The CDR3 extends over 14 amino acids. V was clipped by 2 bases and J by 13 bases, with 17 bases between them. The chain's CDR3 is CASSYTSPQGSLFF. For the CDR3, the DNA is TGTGCCAGCAGTTACACTTCCCCCCAGGGGTCACTGTTTTTT.